What follows are 23 T cell receptor beta chains derived from one specimen sequenced in a study of CD8+ T cells in alopecia areata. TCR sequencing used cDNA made by reverse transcription of extracted RNA. Profiled with immunoSEQ multiplex PCR; TCRdb holds only in-frame clones, not every one. The sample lists around 120,000 clones; 50% to 55% were seen once. Treatment denoted: oral pan-JAK inhibitor, 5-10 mg twice daily. Specimen: CD4+ T cells sorted from blood, collected at week 4, from a patient treated with tofacitinib. These receptors were collected from a human donor with alopecia areata.

V usage is TRBV2 and J usage is TRBJ1-5; D is undetermined. Looked up from germline, CDR1 is SNHLY and CDR2 is FYNNEI. There are 13 residues in the CDR3. The V end was cut by 7 bases, the J end by 5 bases, with 12 bases between. The CDR3: CASMRDIYQPQHF. CDR3 coding DNA: TGTGCCAGCATGAGAGACATCTATCAGCCCCAGCATTTT.

This sequence joins TRBV9 and TRBJ2-3; no definite D call. This CDR3 comprises 12 residues. The ends were cut back, 4 bases at V and 0 bases at J, with 3 bases in the middle. Germline V lookup: CDR1 SGDLS, CDR2 YYNGEE. This CDR3 is CASSFSTDTQYF. In nucleotides, the CDR3 is TGTGCCAGCAGCTTTAGCACAGATACGCAGTATTTT.

V gene TRBV19 combines with J gene TRBJ1-5; D possibly corresponds to TRBD1 (5 bases). Germline values: CDR1 LNHDA, CDR2 SQIVND (reference sequence). Between the trimmed V and J ends, which lost 5 bases and 7 bases, there was a span of 9 bases. This CDR3 contains 12 residues. The CDR3, as DNA: TGTGCCAGTAGTCCGCAGGGCCAGCCCCAGCATTTT. The encoded protein is CASSPQGQPQHF.

The V gene is TRBV29-1, the J gene TRBJ2-4; D not resolved. Germline V CDR1 and CDR2: SQVTM, ANQGSEA. Trimming pared 5 bases from V and 5 bases from J, leaving 10 bases between. The CDR3 runs 12 residues. CDR3: CSVLHDQNIQYF. CDR3 coding DNA: TGCAGCGTTTTACACGACCAAAACATTCAGTACTTC.

This chain links TRBV5-4 with TRBJ2-5; 8 positions agree with TRBD2. This CDR3 comprises 12 residues. Per the germline V gene, CDR1 is SGHNT and CDR2 is YYREEE (reference sequence). Unmatched junction bases numbered 0, after V lost 4 bases and J lost 4 bases. The CDR3 nucleotides are TGTGCCAGCAGCCGGGGGGGAGAGACCCAGTACTTC. This translates into CASSRGGETQYF.

The chain couples TRBV29-1 to TRBJ2-6; no clear D gene. V was pared by 7 bases and J by 2 bases, with 9 bases between. The CDR3 is made up of 13 amino acids. CDR1 SQVTM and CDR2 ANQGSEA come from the germline V gene. The CDR3 bases are TGCAGCGGGGCCACGGCTGGGGCCAACGTCCTGACTTTC. Translating it yields CSGATAGANVLTF.

The genes are TRBV5-4 and TRBJ2-1; 11 bases line up with TRBD2. Germline CDR1 SGHNT, CDR2 YYREEE (reference sequence). The CDR3 covers 17 residues. J gave up 5 bases and V 5 bases, and 12 bases lay outside the gene matches. CDR3 protein: CASRHDPSGGTHNEQFF. The CDR3 DNA reads TGTGCCAGCAGACACGACCCTAGCGGGGGGACACACAATGAGCAGTTCTTC.

Only a few counts were recorded for this clone. J is TRBJ1-1 and V is TRBV18; no clear D. Looked up from germline, CDR1 is KGHSH and CDR2 is LQKENI. This CDR3 comprises 17 residues. The germline V and J ends were trimmed by 3 bases and 0 bases, with 17 bases remaining between them. The CDR3 reads CASSPSAIRELNTEAFF. The CDR3 DNA is TGTGCCAGCTCACCGTCTGCAATCCGGGAACTGAACACTGAAGCTTTCTTT.

The genes are TRBV6-5 and TRBJ1-3, with D possibly matching TRBD1 (5 bases). From germline, CDR1 is MNHEY and CDR2 SVGAGI. The CDR3 spans 15 residues. The germline V and J ends were trimmed by 6 bases and 7 bases, with 19 bases remaining between them. CDR3 amino acids: CASRDGTARWNTIYF. The CDR3 nucleotides read TGTGCCAGCAGAGATGGGACCGCGAGGTGGAACACCATATATTTT.

This clone was detected only a few times. The chain joins TRBV29-1 to TRBJ2-1; D is tentatively TRBD1 or TRBD2 (5 bases each). From germline, CDR1 is SQVTM and CDR2 ANQGSEA. CDR3 length: 12 amino acids. The V and J ends lost 5 bases and 2 bases respectively, with 7 bases between them. The CDR3 here is CSVRGPYNEQFF. CDR3 coding DNA: TGCAGCGTTAGGGGACCCTACAATGAGCAGTTCTTC.

V usage is TRBV6-5 and J usage is TRBJ2-7, with a possible D match to TRBD1 (5 bases). The germline gives CDR1 MNHEY, CDR2 SVGAGI. This CDR3 spans 13 amino acids. The ends were cut back, 10 bases at V and 3 bases at J, with 16 bases in the middle. The CDR3 protein is CATQGLGYYEQYF. CDR3 in DNA: TGTGCCACGCAGGGTTTGGGATACTACGAGCAGTACTTC.

The chain uses TRBV29-1 and TRBJ1-5; D gene unclear. This CDR3 region has 13 residues. V lost 4 bases, J lost 0 bases, and 7 bases lay in between. Germline lookup yields CDR1 SQVTM and CDR2 ANQGSEA. CDR3 nucleotides: TGCAGCGTTGGACAAGTTAGCAATCAGCCCCAGCATTTT. Translating gives CSVGQVSNQPQHF.

This clone has more than one count but fewer than ten. CDR3 loop: CAWSTPGRANEQFF. In DNA, the CDR3 is TGTGCCTGGAGTACGCCCGGACGAGCCAATGAGCAGTTCTTC. V usage is TRBV30 and J usage is TRBJ2-1; no clear D gene. This CDR3 is 14 amino acids long. CDR1 is GTSNPN and CDR2 is SVGIG in the germline V gene (reference sequence). Trimming removed 2 bases from V and 6 bases from J, with 14 bases in between.

The chain links TRBV9 to TRBJ2-1; D unresolved. The CDR3 has 13 amino acids. Germline loops: CDR1 SGDLS, CDR2 YYNGEE. V shed 0 bases and J shed 3 bases, with 4 bases lying between them. The CDR3 protein is CASSVGIYNEQFF. The CDR3 region has the DNA TGTGCCAGCAGCGTAGGGATCTACAATGAGCAGTTCTTC.

The chain has TRBV4-2 and TRBJ2-3; 10 bases line up with TRBD2. The CDR3 spans 17 residues. Germline CDR1 is LGHNA and CDR2 is YNFKEQ. V shed 4 bases and J 1 base; nucleotides not matched to a gene: 8. CDR3 bases: TGTGCCAGCAGCCTCCGTTTAGCGGGGGGAGGCACAGATACGCAGTATTTT. Amino acids: CASSLRLAGGGTDTQYF.

V and J are TRBV30 and TRBJ1-3; D call uncertain. The germline CDR1 and CDR2 sequences are GTSNPN and SVGIG (reference sequence). Trimming took off 5 bases at V and 2 bases at J, with 13 bases between the two ends. CDR3 size: 14 residues. CDR3 nucleotide sequence: TGTGCCTGGTCTCGGGCGGCTGCTGGAAACACCATATATTTT. It yields the protein CAWSRAAAGNTIYF.

In its sample, this clone was seen a few times. The chain employs TRBV6-1 and TRBJ1-5, with no clear D. Per the germline V gene, CDR1 is MNHNS and CDR2 is SASEGT. The CDR3 is made up of 16 amino acids. V gave up 2 bases and J gave up 1 base, with 12 bases separating them. CDR3 region: CASSERNPLSNQPQHF. In DNA, the CDR3 is TGTGCCAGCAGTGAACGGAACCCCCTGAGCAATCAGCCCCAGCATTTT.

This clone was counted ten times or more. This chain links TRBV13 with TRBJ2-2, with no clear D. The CDR3 consists of 16 residues. Trimming pared 2 bases from V and 1 base from J, leaving 11 bases between. Germline V lookup: CDR1 PRHDT, CDR2 FYEKMQ (reference sequence). The DNA of the CDR3 is TGTGCCAGCAGCTTATACATCGGGCTGAACACCGGGGAGCTGTTTTTT. Encoded protein: CASSLYIGLNTGELFF.

This clone was observed a single time. The chain is built from TRBV29-1 and TRBJ2-2; perhaps TRBD2 as D (5 bases). Germline V gene data show CDR1 as SQVTM and CDR2 as ANQGSEA. The length of the CDR3 is 15 residues. V was clipped by 6 bases and J by 7 bases, with 21 bases between them. CDR3 DNA sequence: TGCAGCGTCACCCGTGAGGGTCTCCCAAACGGGGAGCTGTTTTTT. Protein sequence: CSVTREGLPNGELFF.

Note on this clone: A junction end diverges from the germline sequence, so it may reflect a read error. The CDR3 region is CAWSVFGNSGELFF. CDR3 sequence (DNA): TGTGCCTGGAGTGTCTTTGGGAACTCCGGGGAGCTGTTTTTT. This sequence joins TRBV30 and TRBJ2-2; no definite D call. The CDR3 totals 14 residues. The germline CDR1 and CDR2 sequences are GTSNPN and SVGIG (reference sequence).

This clone was observed at least ten times. This chain joins TRBV9 and TRBJ2-3; TRBD2 is a possible D gene (7 bases). Germline assignment: CDR1 SGDLS and CDR2 YYNGEE. V was shortened by 1 base and J by 5 bases, with 23 bases between the two germline ends. The CDR3 has 18 amino acids. CDR3: CASSVNPPGAGARDTQYF. The CDR3, as DNA: TGTGCCAGCAGCGTAAACCCTCCGGGGGCGGGGGCCAGAGATACGCAGTATTTT.

The chain carries TRBV29-1 and TRBJ2-7; D may match TRBD1 or TRBD2 (5 bases each). There are 14 residues in the CDR3. From germline, CDR1 is SQVTM and CDR2 ANQGSEA. The V gene lost 2 bases and the J gene lost 5 bases, with 16 bases spanning the gap. The CDR3 region is CSVEWGTGRDEQYF. The CDR3 region has the DNA TGCAGCGTTGAATGGGGGACGGGCCGGGACGAGCAGTACTTC.

This clone has only one observation. The chain carries TRBV5-4 and TRBJ2-1; D is ambiguous. Germline V CDR1 and CDR2: SGHNT, YYREEE (reference sequence). Trimming removed 3 bases from V and 4 bases from J, with 11 bases in between. The CDR3 runs 14 residues. CDR3 DNA: TGTGCCAGCAGCTACCCCGGGCAGTACAATGAGCAGTTCTTC. It translates to CASSYPGQYNEQFF.